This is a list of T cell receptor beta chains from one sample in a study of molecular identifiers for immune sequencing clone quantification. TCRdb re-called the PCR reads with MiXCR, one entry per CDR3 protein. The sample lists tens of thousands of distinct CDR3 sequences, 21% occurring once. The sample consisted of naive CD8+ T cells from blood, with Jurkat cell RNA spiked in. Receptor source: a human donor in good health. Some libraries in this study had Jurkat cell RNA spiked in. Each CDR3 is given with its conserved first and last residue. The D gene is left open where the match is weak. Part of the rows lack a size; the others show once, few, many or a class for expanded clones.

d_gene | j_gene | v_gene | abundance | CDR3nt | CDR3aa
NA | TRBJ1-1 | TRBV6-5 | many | TGTGCCAGCAGTTACGGATCGAACACTGAAGCTTTCTTT | CASSYGSNTEAFF
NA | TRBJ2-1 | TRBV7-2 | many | TGTGCCAGCAGCTGGACCCCGGCGGCCGTCTCCTACAATGAGCAGTTCTTC | CASSWTPAAVSYNEQFF
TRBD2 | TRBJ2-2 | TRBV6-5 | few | TGTGCCAGCAGTTATGTTCAGGGGTTGGGGACTAGCGGGGAGACGGACACCGGGGAGCTGTTTTTT | CASSYVQGLGTSGETDTGELFF
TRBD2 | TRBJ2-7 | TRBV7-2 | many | TGTGCCAGCAGCTTAATCGCCGGGAGGGTAAGAAACGAGCAGTACTTC | CASSLIAGRVRNEQYF
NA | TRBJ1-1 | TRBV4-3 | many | TGCGCCAGCAGCCCAACAGGGCTCACTGAAGCTTTCTTT | CASSPTGLTEAFF
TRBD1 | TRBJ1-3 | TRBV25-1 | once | TGTGCCAGCAGTGAATCACCCCGGGACAGATTTGGAGACACCATATATTTT | CASSESPRDRFGDTIYF
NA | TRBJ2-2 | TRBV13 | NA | TGTGCCAGCAGCGGGGGACCGGACACCGGGGAGCTGCTTTTT | CASSGGPDTGELLF
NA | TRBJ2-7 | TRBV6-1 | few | TGTGCCAGCACCCCAGGGGCCCTATACGAGCAGTACTTC | CASTPGALYEQYF
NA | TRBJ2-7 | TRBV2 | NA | TGTGCCAGCAGTGAAGAGGGCCAGGCCTACGAGCAGTACTTC | CASSEEGQAYEQYF
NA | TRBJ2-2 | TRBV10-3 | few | TGTGCCATCAGTGAGTCGTATAGCGGGAACACCGGGGAGCTGTTTTTT | CAISESYSGNTGELFF
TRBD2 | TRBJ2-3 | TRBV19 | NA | TGTGCCAGTAGTAGCGGGGGAGGCACAGATACGCAGTATTTT | CASSSGGGTDTQYF
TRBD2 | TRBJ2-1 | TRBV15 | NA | TGTGCCACCAGCGGACCGATGGATAGACTAGCGGGAGTTGATGAGCAGTTCTTC | CATSGPMDRLAGVDEQFF
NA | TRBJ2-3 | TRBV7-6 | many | TGTGCCAGCAGCGCCCATGTAGATACGCAGTATTTT | CASSAHVDTQYF
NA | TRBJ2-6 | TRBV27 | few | TGTGCCAGCGGGCGCTCTGGGGCCAACGTCCTGACTTTC | CASGRSGANVLTF
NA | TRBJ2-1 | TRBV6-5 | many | TGTGCCAGCAGTTACCATGGGGGCGAAGGTCGGGAGCAGTTCTTC | CASSYHGGEGREQFF
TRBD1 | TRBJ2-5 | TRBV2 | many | TGTGCCAGCAGTGAAGTAGGACAGGGCCACCTCGAGACCCAGTACTTC | CASSEVGQGHLETQYF